This TCR beta chain was documented in a study of T cells of healthy individuals. TCRdb itself ran the 5' RACE reads through MiXCR, one entry per CDR3 protein. Here the sample spans about 40,000 distinct CDR3 sequences, 4.5% being singletons. CDR1 and CDR2 (germline): SGHTA, FQGNSA. The V end was cut by 0 bases, the J end by 3 bases, with 6 bases between. This CDR3 is 13 amino acids long. This clonotype was found many times. The sequence was obtained from a human donor in good health. The J gene is TRBJ2-7, the V gene TRBV7-2; D is uncertain. This CDR3 is CASSLALGYEQYF. CDR3 nucleotide sequence: TGTGCCAGCAGCTTAGCTTTAGGCTACGAGCAGTACTTC.